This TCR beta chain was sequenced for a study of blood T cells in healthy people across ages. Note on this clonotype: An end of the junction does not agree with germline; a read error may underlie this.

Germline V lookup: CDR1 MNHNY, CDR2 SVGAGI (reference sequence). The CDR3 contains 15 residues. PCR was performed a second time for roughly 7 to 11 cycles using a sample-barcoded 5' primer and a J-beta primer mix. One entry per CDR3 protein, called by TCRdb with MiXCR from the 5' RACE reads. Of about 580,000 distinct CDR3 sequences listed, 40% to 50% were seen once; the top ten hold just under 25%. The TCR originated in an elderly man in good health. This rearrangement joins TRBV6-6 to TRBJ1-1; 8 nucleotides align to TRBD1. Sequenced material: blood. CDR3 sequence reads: CTSSFADQGATEAFF. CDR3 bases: TGTACCAGCAGTTTTGCGGATCAGGGGGCCACTGAAGCTTTCTTT.